This T cell receptor beta chain emerged from a study of blood T cell repertoires in COVID-19. Authors' processing steps: Amplifying reference gene primers gave estimates of nucleated cell counts. Using immunoSEQ multiplex PCR, the repertoire was profiled, and TCRdb retains in-frame clones only, with some absent. The V and J calls and the clone size are those of that table, but D and trimming were determined from the DNA. The table includes just over 350,000 clones, roughly 87% detected once. Trimming took 5 bases from V and 1 from J; bases not matched to a gene: 13. CDR3 length: 17 residues. CDR1 is SGHAT and CDR2 is FQNNGV in the germline V gene. Grouping used clinical history reported by participants in a survey and questionnaire. Recovery meant two consecutive negative NP/OP PCR tests, professional clearance, or resolved symptoms.

V gene TRBV11-2 combines with J gene TRBJ2-5, with 7 bases that match TRBD2. The receptor comes from a woman younger than 45 who had recovered from COVID-19. The sample consisted of PBMCs or T cells enriched from blood (not recorded which). CDR3 amino acids: CASSPPWGGNLQETQYF. The CDR3 DNA follows: TGTGCCAGCAGCCCGCCTTGGGGGGGAAACCTCCAAGAGACCCAGTACTTC.